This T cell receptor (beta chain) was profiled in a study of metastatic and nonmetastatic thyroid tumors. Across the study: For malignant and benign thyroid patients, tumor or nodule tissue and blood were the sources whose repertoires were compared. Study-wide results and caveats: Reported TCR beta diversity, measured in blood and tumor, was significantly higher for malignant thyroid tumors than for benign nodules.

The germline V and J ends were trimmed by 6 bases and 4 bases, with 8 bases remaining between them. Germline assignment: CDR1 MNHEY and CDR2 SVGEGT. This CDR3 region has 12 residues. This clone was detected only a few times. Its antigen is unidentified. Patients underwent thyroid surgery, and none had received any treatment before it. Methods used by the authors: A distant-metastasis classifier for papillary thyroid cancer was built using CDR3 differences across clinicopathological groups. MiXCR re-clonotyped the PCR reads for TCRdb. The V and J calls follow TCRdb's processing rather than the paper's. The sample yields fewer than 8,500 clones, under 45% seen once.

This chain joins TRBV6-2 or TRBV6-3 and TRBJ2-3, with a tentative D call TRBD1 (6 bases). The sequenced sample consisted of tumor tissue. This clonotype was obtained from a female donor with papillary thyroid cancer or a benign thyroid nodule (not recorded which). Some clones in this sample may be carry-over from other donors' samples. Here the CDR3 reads CASRRTADTQYF. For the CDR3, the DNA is TGTGCCAGCAGGAGGACAGCAGATACGCAGTATTTT.